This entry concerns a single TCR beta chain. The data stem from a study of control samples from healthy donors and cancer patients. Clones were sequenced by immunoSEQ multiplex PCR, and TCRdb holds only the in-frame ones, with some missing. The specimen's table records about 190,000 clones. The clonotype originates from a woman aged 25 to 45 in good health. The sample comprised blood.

The CDR3 sequence is CASSPSGTGVFNYGYTF. The DNA for the CDR3 is TGTGCCAGCTCGCCATCCGGGACAGGCGTTTTCAACTATGGCTACACCTTC. The chain carries TRBV18 and TRBJ1-2; TRBD1 matches 8 bases. V gave up 6 bases and J gave up 2 bases; unmatched junction bases: 14. The CDR3 is 17 amino acids. Germline V lookup: CDR1 KGHSH, CDR2 LQKENI.